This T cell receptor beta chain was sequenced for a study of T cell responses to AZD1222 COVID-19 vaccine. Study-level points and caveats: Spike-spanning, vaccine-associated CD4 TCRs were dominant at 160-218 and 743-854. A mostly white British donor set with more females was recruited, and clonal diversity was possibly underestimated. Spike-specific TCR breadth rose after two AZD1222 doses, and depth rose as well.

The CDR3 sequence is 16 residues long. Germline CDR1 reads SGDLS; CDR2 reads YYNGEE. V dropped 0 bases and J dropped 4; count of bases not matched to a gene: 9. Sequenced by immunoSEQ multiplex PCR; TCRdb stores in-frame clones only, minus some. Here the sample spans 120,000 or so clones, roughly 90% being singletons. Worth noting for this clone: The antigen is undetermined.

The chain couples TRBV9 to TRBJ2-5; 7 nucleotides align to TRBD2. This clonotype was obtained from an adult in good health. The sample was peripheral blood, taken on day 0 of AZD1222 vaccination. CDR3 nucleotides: TGTGCCAGCAGCGTAGATGGAGCGGGAAGGGGAGAGACCCAGTACTTC. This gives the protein CASSVDGAGRGETQYF.